What follows is one TCR beta chain and its context. Its cognate antigen has yet to be identified. Base-call qualities are not available, and no considerably larger clone is one nucleotide away. This entry comes from a study of PD-1 and CTLA-4 blockade in melanoma listed by TCRdb under 2021. Broadly, across the study: In patients with melanoma, the study measured the effects of PD-1 blockade versus CTLA-4 blockade on the melanoma-reactive CD8 T cell response.

The CDR3 runs 14 residues from the cysteine to the phenylalanine. The CDR3 DNA has 42 bases and is translated from base 1. Via the germline V gene, CDR1 is MRHNA and CDR2 SNTAGT. The V end gives up 3 bases and the J end 5 bases, leaving 1 base in the junction not matched to a gene. Library preparation was by the immunoSEQ multiplex PCR assay. TCRdb holds this immuneACCESS table with in-frame rearrangements only. Some clones are missing; in checked studies, unresolved V genes explain under half, and the rest has no known cause. The sample profile shows 9,000 to 13,000 clones; approximately 80% of them were found once. The biggest ten clones account for approximately 32% of the sample.

This sample comprised CD8+ T cells from peripheral blood, obtained from a patient given anti-PD-1 treatment. This receptor was taken from a human donor with melanoma. This chain is built from TRBV6-4 and TRBJ2-3; 11 bases in the middle match TRBD2. The CDR3 in this case is CASSDLAGGDTQYF. In nucleotide form, the sequence is TGTGCCAGCAGTGATCTAGCGGGGGGAGATACGCAGTATTTT.